The 19 T cell receptor beta chains below all came from one sample that was sequenced in a study of blood T cell repertoires in COVID-19. Using immunoSEQ multiplex PCR, the repertoire was profiled, and TCRdb retains in-frame clones only, with some absent. The sample has roughly 250,000 clones, about 80% seen once. Sample: peripheral blood. Every receptor here comes from a person aged 70 to 85 with COVID-19, enrolled during active disease.

This clone appeared once. This rearrangement joins TRBV6-6 to TRBJ1-2; D may be TRBD1 (5 bases). CDR3 length: 14 amino acids. V was trimmed by 11 bases and J by 4 bases, leaving 20 bases between them. The germline CDR1 and CDR2 sequences are MNHNY and SVGAGI (reference sequence). In DNA form, the CDR3 reads TGTGCCGCGAGAACGGGGGGAGGTGGCTATGGCTACACCTTC. The encoded protein is CAARTGGGGYGYTF.

This clone showed up just once. V and J are TRBV5-6 and TRBJ2-7; D is ambiguous. Germline V lookup: CDR1 SGHDT, CDR2 YYEEEE. The CDR3 spans 14 residues. The V end was cut by 0 bases, the J end by 0 bases, with 7 bases between. CDR3 coding DNA: TGTGCCAGCAGCTTGGTAACAGCCTCCTACGAGCAGTACTTC. Translation gives CASSLVTASYEQYF.

This clone was seen just once. The chain uses TRBV5-1 and TRBJ2-3, with TRBD1 as a possible D gene (5 bases). V was clipped by 0 bases and J by 2 bases, with 10 bases between them. In germline, CDR1 is SGHRS, CDR2 YFSETQ. The CDR3 runs 15 residues. CDR3 in amino acids: CASSLEGKITDTQYF. In nucleotides, the CDR3 is TGCGCCAGCAGCTTGGAGGGGAAGATCACAGATACGCAGTATTTT. Drawing the rest from reference TRBV5-1 and TRBJ2-3, the complete variable domain is KAGVTQTPRYLIKTRGQQVTLSCSPISGHRSVSWYQQTPGQGLQFLFEYFSETQRNKGNFPGRFSGRQFSNSRSEMNVSTLELGDSALYLCASSLEGKITDTQYFGPGTRLTVL.

V is TRBV7-2 and J is TRBJ2-5; 11 nucleotides agree with TRBD2. CDR3 length: 18 amino acids. Germline V CDR1 and CDR2: SGHTA, FQGNSA. After removal of 5 bases from V and 2 bases from J, the junction contained 13 bases not matched to a gene. As DNA, the CDR3 is TGTGCCAGCAGCCCATACAAACGACTAGCGGGGTCACAAGAGACCCAGTACTTC. Translation gives CASSPYKRLAGSQETQYF.

V gene TRBV7-3 combines with J gene TRBJ1-6; 8 bases line up with TRBD1. The J segment lost 7 bases and the V segment lost 3 bases, leaving 8 bases of the junction unmatched. This CDR3 contains 16 residues. Germline CDR1 reads SGHTA; CDR2 reads FQGTGA. The CDR3 bases are TGTGCCAGCAGCTTGACCGGGACAGGTCAGAATTCACCCCTCCACTTT. Protein: CASSLTGTGQNSPLHF.

The rearrangement uses TRBV19 and TRBJ2-1; TRBD1 might be the D (7 bases). This CDR3 is 16 amino acids long. V gave up 5 bases and J gave up 5 bases, with 19 bases separating them. Germline V gives CDR1 LNHDA, CDR2 SQIVND (reference sequence). The CDR3 nucleotides read TGTGCCAGTAGTGACCCCTTCAGGGGGGCTAACAATGAGCAGTTCTTC. Its protein is CASSDPFRGANNEQFF.

This chain links TRBV28 with TRBJ2-1, with 14 bases fitting TRBD2. Germline V gene lookup returns CDR1 MDHEN and CDR2 SYDVKM. There are 13 residues in the CDR3. V was clipped by 6 bases and J by 15 bases; unmatched bases: 7. The CDR3 protein is CASREGLAGAWFF. For the CDR3, the DNA is TGTGCCAGCAGGGAGGGACTAGCGGGGGCCTGGTTCTTC.

V and J are TRBV9 and TRBJ2-1; D is undetermined. Per germline, CDR1 SGDLS and CDR2 YYNGEE. Trimming shortened V by 0 bases and J by 10 bases, and 14 bases separated the two germline ends. CDR3 length: 14 residues. CDR3 coding DNA: TGTGCCAGCAGCGTAGGTGTGAGTCATCCCGAGCAGTTCTTC. It translates to CASSVGVSHPEQFF.

CDR3 coding DNA: TGTGCCACCAGTGTCCCAGGGGTCGATACGCAGTATTTT. Translated: CATSVPGVDTQYF. The chain is built from TRBV24-1 and TRBJ2-3, with D possibly being TRBD1 (6 bases). Germline assignment: CDR1 KGHDR and CDR2 SFDVKD. The V end lost 5 bases, the J end lost 6 bases, and 11 bases lay between the germline ends. This CDR3 region has 13 residues.

V usage is TRBV3-1 (or the pseudogene TRBV3-2) and J usage is TRBJ2-3; 13 nucleotides align to TRBD2. The CDR3 totals 18 residues. From germline, CDR1 is LGHDT and CDR2 YNNKEL (reference sequence). V was pared by 4 bases and J by 0 bases, with 7 bases of the junction left unmatched. In DNA, the CDR3 is TGTGCCAGCAGCCGCGGGACTAGCGGGACCCAAAGCACAGATACGCAGTATTTT. Translating gives CASSRGTSGTQSTDTQYF.

This chain uses TRBV7-8 with TRBJ1-2, with D maybe TRBD1 (5 bases). From germline, CDR1 is SGHVS and CDR2 FQNEAQ. V lost 0 bases, J lost 2 bases, and 10 bases lay in between. The CDR3 has 15 amino acids. CDR3 sequence (DNA): TGTGCCAGCAGCTTAGCGCCGTCAGGGAACTATGGCTACACCTTC. Amino acids: CASSLAPSGNYGYTF.

The chain recombines TRBV3-1 (or the pseudogene TRBV3-2) with TRBJ2-3, with D possibly TRBD1 on 6 matching bases. V was cut by 4 bases and J by 1 base, with 15 bases left in between. The CDR3 runs to 16 residues. Germline CDR1 is LGHDT and CDR2 is YNNKEL (reference sequence). CDR3 protein: CASSRETGQGTDTQYF. The CDR3 DNA follows: TGTGCCAGCAGCCGAGAAACAGGGCAAGGCACAGATACGCAGTATTTT.

This CDR3 is CASSIRTDGKGELFF. CDR3 nucleotide sequence: TGTGCCAGCAGTATAAGGACAGACGGTAAAGGGGAGCTGTTTTTT. This chain joins TRBV27 and TRBJ2-2, with D perhaps TRBD1 (6 bases). Trimming removed 5 bases from V and 8 bases from J, with 18 bases in between. This CDR3 comprises 15 residues. The germline CDR1 and CDR2 sequences are MNHEY and SMNVEV (reference sequence).

On this clone itself: This same CDR3 is encoded by further DNA sequences in the sample. V is TRBV7-2 and J is TRBJ2-5; 7 nucleotides line up with TRBD2. V shed 1 base, J shed 5 bases, and the junction held 1 base outside the gene matches. The CDR3 contains 13 residues. In germline, CDR1 is SGHTA, CDR2 FQGNSA. CDR3 sequence (DNA): TGTGCCAGCAGCTTAGTGGGGGGGGAGACCCAGTACTTC. Protein sequence: CASSLVGGETQYF. The full variable domain, rest sourced from reference TRBV7-2 and TRBJ2-5, is GAGVSQSPSNKVTEKGKDVELRCDPISGHTALYWYRQSLGQGLEFLIYFQGNSAPDKSGLPSDRFSAERTGGSVSTLTIQRTQQEDSAVYLCASSLVGGETQYFGPGTRLLVL.

The rearrangement joins TRBV28 to TRBJ2-3; the D is unclear. This CDR3 has 12 amino acids. The germline gives CDR1 MDHEN, CDR2 SYDVKM. Trimming removed 6 bases from V and 6 bases from J, with 10 bases in between. The CDR3 sequence is CASSLFLDTQYF. The CDR3 DNA is TGTGCCAGCAGCCTCTTCCTGGATACGCAGTATTTT.

Regarding this clone: Other DNA sequences within the sample encode an identical CDR3. The rearrangement uses TRBV5-1 and TRBJ1-4; D is uncertain. The CDR3 sequence is 13 residues long. Germline loops: CDR1 SGHRS, CDR2 YFSETQ. The V gene lost 2 bases and the J gene lost 5 bases, with 7 bases spanning the gap. The CDR3 sequence is CASSLGGNEKLFF. CDR3 nucleotides: TGCGCCAGCAGCTTAGGCGGGAATGAAAAACTGTTTTTT.

The chain couples TRBV5-4 to TRBJ1-5; 9 bases are a match to TRBD1. The CDR3 contains 15 residues. The V gene end was trimmed by 2 bases and the J gene end by 7 bases; junction bases not matched to a gene: 7. The V gene's germline CDR1 is SGHNT and CDR2 YYREEE (reference sequence). The DNA of the CDR3 is TGTGCCAGCAGCTTCCGGGACAGGGATGAACAGCCCCAGCATTTT. It specifies CASSFRDRDEQPQHF.

This chain uses TRBV7-9 with TRBJ2-3; possibly TRBD1 for D (5 bases). Trimming stripped 2 bases from V and 6 bases from J, with 21 bases between. CDR3 length: 17 residues. CDR1 SEHNR and CDR2 FQNEAQ come from the germline V gene (reference sequence). For the CDR3, the DNA is TGTGCCAGCAGCTTACAGTCTAGGGGCAGAGGTTCCGATACGCAGTATTTT. It codes for CASSLQSRGRGSDTQYF.

The CDR3 DNA is TGTGCCAGCAGCTTAACTCGGGTGACTGAAGCTTTCTTT. Protein: CASSLTRVTEAFF. The J gene is TRBJ1-1, the V gene TRBV7-2, with no clear D. Germline V gives CDR1 SGHTA, CDR2 FQGNSA. The CDR3 length is 13 residues. Trimming removed 2 bases from V and 5 bases from J, with 9 bases in between.